This T cell receptor (beta chain) was sequenced during a study of blood T cells in healthy people across ages (dated by TCRdb to about 2015). In the study overall: Template switching captured roughly one uniquely barcoded TCR beta cDNA molecule per two T cells in model experiments. The donors were split into four age groups: young (average about 15 years), middle-aged (39), aged (62) and long-lived (over 80). For two donors (one aged 18 to 30 and one aged 80 or older), the study analyzed two additional independent replicas of 1 million unique cDNA reads from the same blood draw. To avoid experimental bias, donors of different ages were spread randomly across the sequencing lanes. To track age-related changes in TCR beta repertoire diversity, the study relied on deep sequencing normalized with unique cDNA molecular identifiers.

This clonotype was detected a few times. Its antigen is still unknown. Base qualities are not recorded, but no much larger clone differs from it by a single base. The library was built by means of 5' RACE. The reads were generated on an Illumina HiSeq 2500. A second PCR of about 7 to 12 cycles was performed with a sample-barcoded 5' primer and a J-beta primer mix. Each TCR beta cDNA molecule received a unique molecular identifier from a template-switch 5' adaptor carrying 12 random nucleotides. Each sample yielded at least 3 million CDR3-containing paired-end reads. The Mint cDNA synthesis kit, primed by a TRBC-specific oligonucleotide, was used to synthesize first-strand cDNA from all RNA. After uracil-DNA glycosylase treatment, a first 18-cycle PCR used universal primers M1SS and BC2_uni_R on all cDNA. As for the original processing: Normalization of each sample was performed by random selection of 1 million high-quality reads, each carrying a distinct molecular identifier. Reads sharing molecular identifiers were discarded rather than binned into consensus sequences. MiTCR, run with a Q25 quality threshold and the strictest error-elimination algorithm, handled CDR3 identification, clonotype clustering and error correction. A nonparametric unseen species model with Euler transformation was used to estimate a lower bound on total TCR beta diversity. The public reads were run again by TCRdb, first through fastp at Q25 and then through MiXCR, and only productive beta chains were kept. Each CDR3 protein gets just one entry, which takes the most common genes and DNA from the rows behind it. TCRdb, not the original authors, processed these V and J calls. The sample has about 590,000 distinct CDR3 sequences on record, about 30% of them singletons. The ten largest clones represent 15% to 19% of the sample.

General conclusions and limits of the study: Because profiling used bulk unsorted PBMCs, naive and antigen-experienced compartments could not be compared conclusively. Total diversity estimates from one million sequenced T cells were considered lower bounds and underestimates. Donor CMV infection status was unknown, potentially confounding age-related changes in expanded clonotypes. A strong correlation was found between observed TCR beta diversity and the percentage of naive T cells measured by flow cytometry. As age increased, observed TCR beta diversity per million T cells dropped in a roughly linear way, and a significant reduction was already evident by age 40. Compared with the aged group, more naive CD4+ T cells, fewer expanded clones and increased TCR diversity were shown by the long-lived group, suggesting age selection.

The CDR3 starts with the cysteine, ends with the phenylalanine, and has 15 residues. Here the CDR3 DNA is all that survives: 45 bases in frame from base 1. The germline V and J ends show losses of 2 bases and 6 bases respectively, and no gene match explains 8 bases of the junction. CDR1 and CDR2, per the germline V gene, are SGHVS and FQNEAQ. The approximately 39 donors, aged 6 to 90 years, were systemically healthy Caucasian individuals from Russia. Each donor gave 8 to 10 milliliters of peripheral blood, drawn into EDTA-treated Vacutainer tubes. Ficoll-Paque density-gradient centrifugation was used to isolate PBMCs, with at least 6 million obtained per sample. Total RNA was extracted from PBMCs with Trizol reagent, with at least 6 micrograms obtained per sample. For every donor, an aliquot of PBMCs went through flow cytometry to measure the percentages of naive CD45RAhigh/CD27high T cells.

This TCR was recovered from a woman of 80 years or more in good health. The receptor chain draws on TRBV7-8 and TRBJ2-7; 9 junctional bases match TRBD1. Sequencing was performed on blood. Here the CDR3 is given as CASSLTTGGFSEQYF. The nucleotides read TGTGCCAGCAGCTTAACGACAGGGGGGTTTTCCGAGCAGTACTTC.